This entry lists 4 T cell receptor beta chains sequenced from one sample in a study of cytomegalovirus exposure and HLA in healthy donors. TCRdb's copy holds only in-frame clones and misses some; the assay was immunoSEQ multiplex PCR. The profile shows some 340,000 clones, around 90% of them singletons. The sequenced material came from PBMCs. These receptors originate from a woman aged 25 to 39 in good health and CMV-seropositive.

This chain joins TRBV9 and TRBJ1-1; possible D gene TRBD1, 6 bases. In germline, CDR1 is SGDLS, CDR2 YYNGEE. V was pared by 3 bases and J by 11 bases, with 17 bases between. This CDR3 region has 13 residues. This CDR3 reads CASSETGSGMAFF. CDR3 nucleotides: TGTGCCAGCAGCGAAACAGGGAGCGGGATGGCTTTCTTT.

The chain combines TRBV10-3 with TRBJ2-2; TRBD2 is a possible D gene (5 bases). From germline, CDR1 is ENHRY and CDR2 SYGVKD. The V gene lost 0 bases and the J gene lost 6 bases, with 17 bases spanning the gap. The CDR3 runs to 17 residues. The CDR3 sequence: CAISESKSLARAGELFF. The CDR3 DNA sequence: TGTGCCATCAGTGAGTCGAAATCCCTAGCTAGAGCCGGGGAGCTGTTTTTT.

This sequence joins TRBV14 and TRBJ2-1; D not resolved. This CDR3 spans 13 amino acids. The germline V gene has CDR1 SGHDN and CDR2 FVKESK. V was pared by 3 bases and J by 0 bases, with 3 bases between. Written as DNA, the CDR3 is TGTGCCAGCAGCCATGTCTCCTACAATGAGCAGTTCTTC. Amino acid sequence: CASSHVSYNEQFF.

V gene TRBV19 combines with J gene TRBJ2-7; a possible D gene is TRBD2 (6 bases). The germline gives CDR1 LNHDA, CDR2 SQIVND (reference sequence). V gave up 6 bases and J gave up 0 bases, with 9 bases separating them. This CDR3 has 13 amino acids. The CDR3 DNA reads as TGTGCCAGTAGCCCGGGGGTCTCCTACGAGCAGTACTTC. This sequence encodes CASSPGVSYEQYF.